Sequencing of this T cell receptor beta chain was carried out in a study of blood T cell repertoires in COVID-19. Clones were sequenced by immunoSEQ multiplex PCR, and TCRdb holds only the in-frame ones, with some missing. The sample has fewer than 350,000 clones, roughly 91% seen once. Germline CDR1 reads SGHDN; CDR2 reads FVKESK. The CDR3 runs 17 residues. Trimming shortened V by 0 bases and J by 1 base, and 15 bases separated the two germline ends. The sequenced sample was peripheral blood. The sequence was obtained from a middle-aged man with acute or convalescent COVID-19. The chain has TRBV14 and TRBJ1-1; perhaps TRBD1 as D (5 bases). The CDR3 is CASSQDFSQGKNTEAFF. The CDR3 region has the DNA TGTGCCAGCAGCCAAGATTTTAGCCAGGGCAAGAACACTGAAGCTTTCTTT. The variable domain in full, with the rest retrieved from reference TRBV14 and TRBJ1-1, is EAGVTQFPSHSVIEKGQTVTLRCDPISGHDNLYWYRRVMGKEIKFLLHFVKESKQDESGMPNNRFLAERTGGTYSTLKVQPAELEDSGVYFCASSQDFSQGKNTEAFFGQGTRLTVV.